A single sample gave rise to the 30 T cell receptor beta chains below, sequenced in a study of T-cell reconstitution after alpha-beta-depleted transplantation in children. For TCRbeta, the library was prepared with unique molecular identifiers. TCRdb reanalysed the PCR reads using MiXCR and keeps one entry per CDR3 protein. The table lists around 580,000 distinct CDR3 sequences, under 30% of them singletons. The starting material was PBMCs, mostly from graft donor cells, obtained 360 days after TCRalphabeta/CD19-depleted stem cell transplant. The source is a boy under three years old who had a stem cell transplant for acute myeloid leukemia, so the T cells may come from the graft donor.

This clonotype was found a few times. This rearrangement joins TRBV12-3 or TRBV12-4 to TRBJ2-7, with 11 bases fitting TRBD1. The CDR3 length is 16 residues. The ends lost 2 bases at V and 5 bases at J; junction bases unmatched: 8. For the CDR3, the DNA is TGTGCCAGCAGTTTAATGCTGGGACAGGGGGACCACGAGCAGTACTTC. It yields the protein CASSLMLGQGDHEQYF.

This clonotype was seen repeatedly, ten times or more. The V call is TRBV2, the J call TRBJ1-1; D is undetermined. This CDR3 comprises 13 residues. Germline V lookup: CDR1 SNHLY, CDR2 FYNNEI. V lost 2 bases, J lost 3 bases, and 7 bases lay in between. CDR3 protein: CASSEWVDTEAFF. The CDR3 DNA is TGTGCCAGCAGTGAATGGGTAGACACTGAAGCTTTCTTT.

This clonotype showed up many times. The genes are TRBV4-3 and TRBJ2-7; possibly TRBD1 or TRBD2 for D (5 bases each). The germline CDR1 and CDR2 sequences are LGHNA and YSLEER. Trimming cost V 1 base and J 4 bases, with 11 bases left between them. This CDR3 spans 14 amino acids. The CDR3, as DNA: TGCGCCAGCAGCCAAGGCAGGGCGGGTTACGAGCAGTACTTC. Its translation is CASSQGRAGYEQYF.

As to this clonotype: Germline is not matched at one junction end, which may reflect a read error. The V call is TRBV28, the J call TRBJ2-5, with no clear D. The CDR3 runs 9 residues. CDR1 is MDHEN and CDR2 is SYDVKM in the germline V gene. CDR3 sequence: CASSPQDTF. The CDR3 DNA is TGTGCCAGCAGTCCCCAAGATACATTC.

This sequence joins TRBV11-1 and TRBJ2-5; D assignment may be TRBD1 or TRBD2 (5 bases each). Trimming took 5 bases from V and 5 from J, leaving 15 bases between them. The CDR3 has 14 amino acids. CDR1 is SGHAT, CDR2 FQDESV, per germline (reference sequence). The CDR3 is CASSPTGGVETQYF. Here the CDR3 DNA reads TGTGCCAGCAGCCCGACTGGGGGAGTGGAGACCCAGTACTTC.

This clonotype appeared a few times. V usage is TRBV2 and J usage is TRBJ1-5, with 9 bases fitting TRBD1. Germline CDR1 and CDR2: SNHLY and FYNNEI. This CDR3 spans 14 amino acids. The junction had 8 bases not matched to a gene; V was cut back by 4 bases and J by 10 bases. CDR3 sequence reads: CASSAGQGLLPQHF. CDR3 DNA: TGTGCCAGCAGTGCGGGACAGGGTTTACTTCCCCAGCATTTT.

This rearrangement joins TRBV21-1 to TRBJ2-1; the table's D call, TRBD1, was not checked against the DNA. TRBV21-1 is deemed a pseudogene. This CDR3 comprises 15 residues. CDR3 sequence reads: CASSKIRTDNNEQFF. Written as DNA, the CDR3 is TGTGCCAGCAGCAAAATCCGGACAGATAACAATGAGCAGTTCTTC.

V is TRBV12-3 or TRBV12-4 and J is TRBJ2-3, with TRBD1 matching 7 bases. V gave up 8 bases and J gave up 0 bases; unmatched junction bases: 14. This CDR3 spans 17 amino acids. CDR3 region: CASGSLGQQTSTDTQYF. The CDR3 DNA is TGTGCCAGCGGGTCCCTGGGACAGCAAACTAGCACAGATACGCAGTATTTT.

This clonotype was seen repeatedly, ten times or more. V is TRBV10-2 and J is TRBJ2-7; 7 bases are a match to TRBD2. The CDR3 contains 15 residues. Germline loops: CDR1 WSHSY, CDR2 SAAADI. Unmatched junction bases numbered 3, after V lost 0 bases and J lost 1 base. The CDR3 loop is CASSESWGGSYEQYV. CDR3 nucleotides: TGCGCCAGCAGTGAGTCGTGGGGGGGATCCTACGAGCAGTACGTC.

There are a few counts of this clonotype. The chain has TRBV29-1 and TRBJ1-5; D is undetermined. Per the germline V gene, CDR1 is SQVTM and CDR2 is ANQGSEA. The CDR3 totals 13 residues. Trimming pared 4 bases from V and 2 bases from J, leaving 9 bases between. The CDR3 here is CSVVLAGNQPQHF. CDR3 coding DNA: TGCAGCGTTGTTTTGGCAGGCAATCAGCCCCAGCATTTT.

V usage is TRBV20-1 and J usage is TRBJ2-7, with a weak D call TRBD1 (6 bases). The CDR3 consists of 12 residues. Germline loops: CDR1 DFQATT, CDR2 SNEGSKA (reference sequence). Trimming stripped 7 bases from V and 1 base from J, with 11 bases between. CDR3 amino acids: CSVLQGSYEQYF. In DNA form, the CDR3 reads TGCAGTGTGCTGCAGGGGTCCTACGAGCAGTACTTC.

This sequence joins TRBV20-1 and TRBJ2-1; D gene uncertain. Germline values: CDR1 DFQATT, CDR2 SNEGSKA (reference sequence). This CDR3 is 12 amino acids long. Deletions cut 1 base from V and 13 bases from J, with 14 bases between. The chain's CDR3 is CSARGFFVDQFF. The CDR3 coding sequence is TGCAGTGCTAGAGGTTTTTTTGTAGATCAGTTCTTC.

The genes are TRBV6-1 and TRBJ2-1; D is perhaps TRBD2 (7 bases). Trimming removed 4 bases from V and 3 bases from J, with 13 bases in between. The germline gives CDR1 MNHNS, CDR2 SASEGT. CDR3 size: 15 residues. The CDR3 DNA sequence: TGTGCCAGCAGTGGGGGGGGCGGATTCTACAATGAGCAGTTCTTC. Translation gives CASSGGGGFYNEQFF.

V usage is TRBV29-1 and J usage is TRBJ1-1; D might be TRBD1 (5 bases). CDR1 is SQVTM and CDR2 is ANQGSEA in the germline V gene. The V end lost 4 bases, the J end lost 6 bases, and 9 bases lay between the germline ends. This CDR3 region has 11 residues. CDR3 DNA sequence: TGCAGCGTTGTGGGGACCGCTGAAGCTTTCTTT. Its translation is CSVVGTAEAFF.

V gene TRBV4-1 combines with J gene TRBJ2-2, with 8 bases fitting TRBD1. CDR3 length: 16 amino acids. J gave up 7 bases and V 1 base, and 8 bases lay outside the gene matches. CDR1 and CDR2 (germline): MGHRA, YSYEKL. The chain's CDR3 is CASSQALDRAIGELFF. The CDR3 DNA sequence: TGCGCCAGCAGCCAAGCATTGGACAGGGCAATCGGGGAGCTGTTTTTT.

This clonotype has ten or more counts. As DNA, the CDR3 is TGCGCCAGCAGCTTGGGGACTGCAACTAATGAAAAACTGTTTTTT. Its translation: CASSLGTATNEKLFF. The chain employs TRBV5-1 and TRBJ1-4; D ambiguous. The CDR3 has 15 residues. Germline lookup yields CDR1 SGHRS and CDR2 YFSETQ. V dropped 0 bases and J dropped 0 bases, with 6 bases sitting between them. Complete variable domain (other parts from reference TRBV5-1 and TRBJ1-4): KAGVTQTPRYLIKTRGQQVTLSCSPISGHRSVSWYQQTPGQGLQFLFEYFSETQRNKGNFPGRFSGRQFSNSRSEMNVSTLELGDSALYLCASSLGTATNEKLFFGSGTQLSVL.

This clonotype was counted a few times. V is TRBV11-2 and J is TRBJ2-3; tentatively, D is TRBD2 (6 bases). Per germline, CDR1 SGHAT and CDR2 FQNNGV. V was clipped by 6 bases and J by 1 base, with 14 bases between them. The CDR3 length is 15 residues. The CDR3: CASRGEENRTDTQYF. CDR3 coding DNA: TGTGCCAGCAGGGGGGAGGAGAACCGCACAGATACGCAGTATTTT.

The chain combines TRBV20-1 with TRBJ2-7, with D maybe TRBD1 (6 bases). The CDR3 consists of 13 residues. Trimming stripped 6 bases from V and 3 bases from J, with 15 bases between. Germline CDR1 reads DFQATT; CDR2 reads SNEGSKA (reference sequence). This CDR3 is CSALDRVLYEQYV. CDR3 coding DNA: TGCAGTGCCCTGGACAGAGTACTCTACGAGCAGTACGTC.

The table lists this clonotype with a count of one. The rearrangement joins TRBV12-3 or TRBV12-4 to TRBJ2-5, with D perhaps TRBD1 or TRBD2 (5 bases each). This CDR3 region has 17 residues. The V gene lost 6 bases and the J gene lost 0 bases, with 20 bases spanning the gap. CDR3 DNA sequence: TGTGCCAGCAGAATTAGCCGGGGCCGAAGGTACCAAGAGACCCAGTACTTC. Translated: CASRISRGRRYQETQYF.

J is TRBJ1-2 and V is TRBV20-1, with D possibly matching TRBD1 (5 bases). Germline V gene data show CDR1 as DFQATT and CDR2 as SNEGSKA (reference sequence). The CDR3 is 11 residues long. Trimming left V 6 bases short and J 6 bases short, with 11 bases between. The CDR3 region is CSAGGYNGYTF. Written as DNA, the CDR3 is TGCAGTGCGGGGGGATATAATGGCTACACCTTC.

The chain couples TRBV6-5 to TRBJ2-3, with 7 bases that match TRBD1. Looked up from germline, CDR1 is MNHEY and CDR2 is SVGAGI. The CDR3 has 16 residues. J was trimmed by 1 base and V by 2 bases; bases with no gene match: 6. In DNA, the CDR3 is TGTGCCAGCAGTTACAGAGGGGGCGCTGGCACAGATACGCAGTATTTT. This codes for CASSYRGGAGTDTQYF.

V is TRBV12-3 or TRBV12-4 and J is TRBJ1-5; D remains ambiguous. Trimming shortened V by 5 bases and J by 6 bases, and 17 bases separated the two germline ends. There are 15 residues in the CDR3. The CDR3 DNA reads as TGTGCCAGCAGTCCCCGGGTCCTAGCAGGTCAGCCCCAGCATTTT. Protein sequence: CASSPRVLAGQPQHF.

Ten or more counts support this clonotype. V is TRBV11-2 and J is TRBJ2-6, with 8 bases that match TRBD1. The trim removed 1 base at V and 0 bases at J, leaving 5 bases unmatched. Germline CDR1 SGHAT, CDR2 FQNNGV. This CDR3 region has 18 residues. In nucleotides, the CDR3 is TGTGCCAGCAGCTTAGGGGAGACAGGGGTCTCTGGGGCCAACGTCCTGACTTTC. Its protein is CASSLGETGVSGANVLTF.

This clonotype has ten or more counts. The chain joins TRBV28 to TRBJ2-7; 7 nucleotides line up with TRBD1. With V trimmed by 7 bases and J by 4 bases, 10 bases remained unmatched. The CDR3 length is 14 residues. CDR1 is MDHEN and CDR2 is SYDVKM in the germline V gene. This chain's CDR3 is CASKKRTGRYEQYV. The CDR3 DNA follows: TGTGCCAGCAAAAAAAGGACAGGTAGATACGAGCAGTACGTC.

A single count supports this clonotype. V is TRBV18 and J is TRBJ2-1; 7 bases map to TRBD1. Germline assignment: CDR1 KGHSH and CDR2 LQKENI. The CDR3 runs 16 residues. V trimming: 3 bases; J trimming: 7 bases; junction bases outside the gene matches: 12. The CDR3 DNA reads TGTGCCAGCTCACCGAATCCCGGGACAGCTTCTAATGAGCAGTTCTTC. Translated, it gives CASSPNPGTASNEQFF.

This clonotype was recorded a few times. The CDR3 DNA is TGCAGTGCTAGAGGCCTCGGGGTTGAAGCTTTCTTT. Translation gives CSARGLGVEAFF. This chain connects TRBV20-1 to TRBJ1-1; D gene ambiguous. V gave up 1 base and J gave up 7 bases, with 10 bases separating them. This CDR3 contains 12 residues. Germline assignment: CDR1 DFQATT and CDR2 SNEGSKA (reference sequence).

V gene TRBV5-6 combines with J gene TRBJ2-1, with a tentative D call TRBD1 (6 bases). The CDR3 is made up of 15 amino acids. Germline values: CDR1 SGHDT, CDR2 YYEEEE. Trimming shortened V by 2 bases and J by 4 bases, and 13 bases separated the two germline ends. The DNA of the CDR3 is TGTGCCAGCAGCTTAACAGGGAGACCTTACAATGAGCAGTTCTTC. This codes for CASSLTGRPYNEQFF.

The table lists this clonotype with many counts. This chain uses TRBV5-1 with TRBJ1-1; 8 nucleotides match TRBD1. The CDR3 has 14 amino acids. The V gene end was trimmed by 3 bases and the J gene end by 2 bases; junction bases not matched to a gene: 3. Germline loops: CDR1 SGHRS, CDR2 YFSETQ. The CDR3 sequence: CASSWSGGNTEAFF. For the CDR3, the DNA is TGCGCCAGCAGCTGGTCAGGGGGCAACACTGAAGCTTTCTTT.

The chain employs TRBV12-3 or TRBV12-4 and TRBJ2-2; no clear D gene. The CDR3 contains 17 residues. V lost 1 base and J 1 base, leaving 13 bases between the germline ends. This CDR3 reads CASSLGEVFLNTGELFF. CDR3 DNA sequence: TGTGCCAGCAGTTTAGGAGAGGTTTTTCTGAACACCGGGGAGCTGTTTTTT.

The J gene is TRBJ1-4, the V gene TRBV27; 11 bases line up with TRBD1. Germline-derived CDR1 and CDR2 are MNHEY and SMNVEV (reference sequence). J gave up 7 bases and V 5 bases, and 6 bases lay outside the gene matches. CDR3 size: 15 residues. The CDR3 DNA reads TGTGCCAGCAGTCGAAGGACAGGGGGCGTTGAAAAACTGTTTTTT. This gives the protein CASSRRTGGVEKLFF.